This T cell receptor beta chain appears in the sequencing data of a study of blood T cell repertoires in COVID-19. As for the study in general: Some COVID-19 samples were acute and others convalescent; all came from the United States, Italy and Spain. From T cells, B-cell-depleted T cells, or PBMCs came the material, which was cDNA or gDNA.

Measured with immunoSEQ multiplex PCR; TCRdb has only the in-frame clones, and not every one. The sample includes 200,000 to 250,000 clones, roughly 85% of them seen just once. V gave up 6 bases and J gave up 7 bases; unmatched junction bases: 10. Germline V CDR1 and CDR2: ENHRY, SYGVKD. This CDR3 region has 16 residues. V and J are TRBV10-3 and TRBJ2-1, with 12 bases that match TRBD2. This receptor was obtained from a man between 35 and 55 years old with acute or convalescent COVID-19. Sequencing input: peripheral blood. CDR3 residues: CAISASSGGGSNEQFF. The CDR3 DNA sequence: TGTGCCATCAGCGCCTCTAGCGGGGGGGGTTCAAATGAGCAGTTCTTC.